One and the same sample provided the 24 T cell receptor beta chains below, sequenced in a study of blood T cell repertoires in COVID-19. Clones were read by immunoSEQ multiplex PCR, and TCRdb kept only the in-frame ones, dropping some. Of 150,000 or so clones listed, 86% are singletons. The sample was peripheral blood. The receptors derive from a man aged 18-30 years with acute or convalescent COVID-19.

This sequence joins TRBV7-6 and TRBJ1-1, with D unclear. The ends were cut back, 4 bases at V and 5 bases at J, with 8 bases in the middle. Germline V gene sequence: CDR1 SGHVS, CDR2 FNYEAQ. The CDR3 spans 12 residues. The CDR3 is CASSSGETEAFF. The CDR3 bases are TGTGCCAGCAGCTCAGGCGAGACTGAAGCTTTCTTT.

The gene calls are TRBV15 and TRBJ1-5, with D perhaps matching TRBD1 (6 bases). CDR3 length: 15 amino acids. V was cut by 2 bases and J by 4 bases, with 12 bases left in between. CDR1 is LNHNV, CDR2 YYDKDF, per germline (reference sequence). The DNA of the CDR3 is TGTGCCACCAGCAGACATGGACAGACGAATCAGCCCCAGCATTTT. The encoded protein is CATSRHGQTNQPQHF.

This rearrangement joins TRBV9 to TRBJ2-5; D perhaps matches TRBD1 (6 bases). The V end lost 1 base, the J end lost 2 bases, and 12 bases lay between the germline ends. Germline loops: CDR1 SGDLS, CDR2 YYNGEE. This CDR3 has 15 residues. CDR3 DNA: TGTGCCAGCAGCGTAAAAGGGGGTTCACAAGAGACCCAGTACTTC. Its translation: CASSVKGGSQETQYF.

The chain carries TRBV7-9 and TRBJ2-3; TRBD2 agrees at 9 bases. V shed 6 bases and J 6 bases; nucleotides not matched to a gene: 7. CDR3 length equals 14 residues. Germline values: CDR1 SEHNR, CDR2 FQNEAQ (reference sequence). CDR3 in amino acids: CASSRSSGVDTQYF. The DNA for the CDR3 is TGTGCCAGCAGTCGGTCTAGCGGGGTGGATACGCAGTATTTT.

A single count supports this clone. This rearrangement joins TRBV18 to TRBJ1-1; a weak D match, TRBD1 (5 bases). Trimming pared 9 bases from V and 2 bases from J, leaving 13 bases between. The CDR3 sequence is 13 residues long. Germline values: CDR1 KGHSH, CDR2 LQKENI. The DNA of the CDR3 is TGTGCCAGTTCGACAGACCCAAACACTGAAGCTTTCTTT. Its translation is CASSTDPNTEAFF.

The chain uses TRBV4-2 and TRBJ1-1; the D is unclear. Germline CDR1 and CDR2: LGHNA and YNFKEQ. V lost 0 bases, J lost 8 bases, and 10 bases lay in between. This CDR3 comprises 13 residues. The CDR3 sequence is CASSQDLGGEAFF. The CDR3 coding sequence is TGTGCCAGCAGCCAAGACCTGGGAGGGGAAGCTTTCTTT.

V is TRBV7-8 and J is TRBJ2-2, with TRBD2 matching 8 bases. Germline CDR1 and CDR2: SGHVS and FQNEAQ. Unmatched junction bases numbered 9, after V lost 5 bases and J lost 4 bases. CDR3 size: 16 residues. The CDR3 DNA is TGTGCCAGCAGCCACTCTGGCGGGGGGCCCACCGGGGAGCTGTTTTTT. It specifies CASSHSGGGPTGELFF.

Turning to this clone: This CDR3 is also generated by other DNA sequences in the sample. The CDR3 DNA is TGTGCCAGCAGTTATACGGGACAGGGCGCTGAAGCTTTCTTT. Encoded protein: CASSYTGQGAEAFF. V and J are TRBV6-5 and TRBJ1-1; 9 bases are a match to TRBD1. The CDR3 sequence is 14 residues long. The germline V gene encodes CDR1 MNHEY and CDR2 SVGAGI. V shed 3 bases, J shed 6 bases, and the junction held 5 bases outside the gene matches.

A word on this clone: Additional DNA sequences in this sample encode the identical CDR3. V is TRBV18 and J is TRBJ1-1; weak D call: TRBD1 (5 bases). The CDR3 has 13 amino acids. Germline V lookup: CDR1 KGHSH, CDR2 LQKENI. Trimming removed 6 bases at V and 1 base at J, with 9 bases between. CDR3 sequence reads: CASSPTGNTEAFF. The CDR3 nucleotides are TGTGCCAGCTCTCCTACAGGGAACACTGAAGCTTTCTTT.

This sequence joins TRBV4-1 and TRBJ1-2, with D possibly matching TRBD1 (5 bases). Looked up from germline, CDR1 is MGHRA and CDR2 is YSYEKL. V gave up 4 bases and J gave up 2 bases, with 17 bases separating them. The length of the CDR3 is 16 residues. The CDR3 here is CASSRVLGAGNYGYTF. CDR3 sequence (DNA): TGCGCCAGCAGCCGCGTTCTTGGGGCGGGAAACTATGGCTACACCTTC.

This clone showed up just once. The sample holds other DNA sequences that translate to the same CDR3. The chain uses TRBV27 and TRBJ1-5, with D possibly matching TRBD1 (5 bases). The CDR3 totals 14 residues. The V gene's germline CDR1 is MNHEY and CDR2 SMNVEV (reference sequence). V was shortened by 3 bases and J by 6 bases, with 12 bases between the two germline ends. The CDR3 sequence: CASSLRGGGQPQHF. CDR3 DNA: TGTGCCAGCAGTTTGCGGGGGGGAGGTCAGCCCCAGCATTTT.

CDR3 bases: TGCGCCAGCAGCAAACAGGCCTATAGCAATCAGCCCCAGCATTTT. Translation gives CASSKQAYSNQPQHF. The chain links TRBV4-1 to TRBJ1-5; a weak D match, TRBD1 (5 bases). The CDR3 sequence is 15 residues long. The V gene lost 5 bases and the J gene lost 0 bases, with 11 bases spanning the gap. Germline lookup yields CDR1 MGHRA and CDR2 YSYEKL.

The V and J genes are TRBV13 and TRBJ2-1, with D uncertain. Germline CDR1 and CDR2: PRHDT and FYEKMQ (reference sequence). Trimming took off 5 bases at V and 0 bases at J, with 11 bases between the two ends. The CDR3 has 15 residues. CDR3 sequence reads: CASSAPGSSYNEQFF. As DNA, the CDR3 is TGTGCCAGCAGCGCCCCAGGCAGCTCCTACAATGAGCAGTTCTTC.

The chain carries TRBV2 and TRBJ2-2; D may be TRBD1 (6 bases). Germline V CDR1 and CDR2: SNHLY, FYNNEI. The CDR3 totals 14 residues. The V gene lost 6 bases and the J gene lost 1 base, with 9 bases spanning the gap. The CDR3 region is CASRKTGNTGELFF. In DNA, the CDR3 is TGTGCCAGCAGGAAGACAGGGAACACCGGGGAGCTGTTTTTT.

The CDR3 DNA reads TGTGCCGGATCCGGGACAGGGTCGAGGGGCTACACCTTC. It codes for CAGSGTGSRGYTF. This chain joins TRBV30 and TRBJ1-2; 9 bases fit TRBD1. The CDR3 runs to 13 residues. Germline CDR1 GTSNPN, CDR2 SVGIG (reference sequence). Germline trimming cut 8 bases from V and 8 bases from J; bases unmatched to any gene: 12.

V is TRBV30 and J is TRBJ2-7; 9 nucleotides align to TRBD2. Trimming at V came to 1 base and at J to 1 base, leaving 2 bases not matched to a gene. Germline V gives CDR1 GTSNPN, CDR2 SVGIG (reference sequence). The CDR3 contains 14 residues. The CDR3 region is CAWSALAGSYEQYF. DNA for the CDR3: TGTGCCTGGAGTGCCCTAGCGGGATCCTACGAGCAGTACTTC.

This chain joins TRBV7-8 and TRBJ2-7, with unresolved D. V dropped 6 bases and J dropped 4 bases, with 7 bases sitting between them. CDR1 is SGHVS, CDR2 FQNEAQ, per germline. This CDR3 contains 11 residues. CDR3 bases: TGTGCCAGCAGAAACAAGTACGAGCAGTACTTC. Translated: CASRNKYEQYF.

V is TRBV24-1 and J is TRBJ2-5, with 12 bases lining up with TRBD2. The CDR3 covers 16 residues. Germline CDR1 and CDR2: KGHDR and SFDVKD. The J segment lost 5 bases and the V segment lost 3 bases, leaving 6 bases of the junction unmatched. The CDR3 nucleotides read TGTGCCACCAGTGATCCACTAGCGGGGGGCAAGGAGACCCAGTACTTC. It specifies CATSDPLAGGKETQYF.

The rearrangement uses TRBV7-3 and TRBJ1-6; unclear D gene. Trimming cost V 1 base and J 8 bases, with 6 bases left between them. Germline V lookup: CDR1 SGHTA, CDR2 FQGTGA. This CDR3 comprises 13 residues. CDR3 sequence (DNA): TGTGCCAGCAGCTTAAAGGGAGATTCACCCCTCCACTTT. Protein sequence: CASSLKGDSPLHF.

CDR3 sequence (DNA): TGTGCCAGCAGCCCGGGACTAGCGGGGGGGCTTTCCACAGATACGCAGTATTTT. Translation gives CASSPGLAGGLSTDTQYF. The chain couples TRBV7-3 to TRBJ2-3; 16 positions agree with TRBD2. V trimming: 5 bases; J trimming: 2 bases; junction bases outside the gene matches: 7. Germline-derived CDR1 and CDR2 are SGHTA and FQGTGA. The CDR3 has 18 residues.

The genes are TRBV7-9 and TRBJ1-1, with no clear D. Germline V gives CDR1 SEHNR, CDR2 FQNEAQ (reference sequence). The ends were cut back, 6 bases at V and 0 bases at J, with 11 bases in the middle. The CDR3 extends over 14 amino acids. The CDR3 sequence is CASSFPRVNTEAFF. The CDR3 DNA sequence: TGTGCCAGCAGTTTCCCCCGGGTGAACACTGAAGCTTTCTTT.

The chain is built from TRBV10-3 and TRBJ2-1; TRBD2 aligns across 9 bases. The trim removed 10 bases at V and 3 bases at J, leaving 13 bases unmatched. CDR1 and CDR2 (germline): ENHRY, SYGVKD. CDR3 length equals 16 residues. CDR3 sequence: CATSTPSGGNYNEQFF. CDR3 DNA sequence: TGTGCCACCTCCACTCCAAGCGGGGGGAACTACAATGAGCAGTTCTTC.

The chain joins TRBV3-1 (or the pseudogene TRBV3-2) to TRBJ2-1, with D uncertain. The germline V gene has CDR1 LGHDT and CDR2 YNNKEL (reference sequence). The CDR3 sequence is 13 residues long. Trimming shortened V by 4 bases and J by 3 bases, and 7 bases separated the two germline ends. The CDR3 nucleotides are TGTGCCAGCAGCCTAAGCCACTACAATGAGCAGTTCTTC. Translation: CASSLSHYNEQFF.

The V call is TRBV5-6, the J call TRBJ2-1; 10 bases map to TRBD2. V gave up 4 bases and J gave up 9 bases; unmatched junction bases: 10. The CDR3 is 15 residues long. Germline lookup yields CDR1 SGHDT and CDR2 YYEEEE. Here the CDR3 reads CASSTKAGGQSEQFF. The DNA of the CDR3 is TGTGCCAGCAGCACGAAAGCGGGGGGGCAGAGTGAGCAGTTCTTC.